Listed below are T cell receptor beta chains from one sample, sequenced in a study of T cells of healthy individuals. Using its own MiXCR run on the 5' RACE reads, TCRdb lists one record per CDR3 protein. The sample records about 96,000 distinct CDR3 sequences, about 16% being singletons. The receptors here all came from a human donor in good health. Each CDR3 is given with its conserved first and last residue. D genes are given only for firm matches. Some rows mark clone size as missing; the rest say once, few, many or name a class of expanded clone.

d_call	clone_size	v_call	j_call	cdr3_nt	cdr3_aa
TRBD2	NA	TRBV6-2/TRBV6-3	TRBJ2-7	TGTGCCAGCAGCTTAAGGGAATTCCCGGGAGGATCCTACGAGCAGTACTTC	CASSLREFPGGSYEQYF
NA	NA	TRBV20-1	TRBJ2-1	TGCAGTGCTACCGGCCGGAGCGGTAGAGCCTACAATGAGCAGTTCTTC	CSATGRSGRAYNEQFF
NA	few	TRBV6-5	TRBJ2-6	TGTGCCAGCAGTTATTCGGCCTCTGGGGCCAACGTCCTGACTTTC	CASSYSASGANVLTF
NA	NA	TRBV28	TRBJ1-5	TGTGCCAGCAGTTTGAGTGGCAGAGGCCAGCCCCAGCATTTT	CASSLSGRGQPQHF
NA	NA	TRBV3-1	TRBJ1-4	TGTGCCAGCAGCCAGATACAGGGACCGTATGAAAAACTGTTTTTT	CASSQIQGPYEKLFF
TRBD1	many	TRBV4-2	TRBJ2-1	TGTGCCAGCAGCCAAACTATCGGGACAGGGACACCTGATGAGCAGTTCTTC	CASSQTIGTGTPDEQFF
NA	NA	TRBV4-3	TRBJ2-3	TGCGCCAGCAGCCAACATCCTTTCCAGGCAGATACGCAGTATTTT	CASSQHPFQADTQYF
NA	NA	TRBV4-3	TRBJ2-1	TGCGCCAGCAGCCAAGACCGAGGGTACAATGAGCAGTTCTTC	CASSQDRGYNEQFF
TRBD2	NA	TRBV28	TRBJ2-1	TGTGCCAGCGCCATTACCCTGACTAGCACTGAGCAGTTCTTC	CASAITLTSTEQFF
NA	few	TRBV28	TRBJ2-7	TGTGCCAGCAGTCCGGGACCGTCCTACGAGCAGTACTTC	CASSPGPSYEQYF
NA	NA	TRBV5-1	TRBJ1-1	TGCGCCAGCAGCCGCGGAGGGGGGGCAGGCACTGAAGCTTTCTTT	CASSRGGGAGTEAFF
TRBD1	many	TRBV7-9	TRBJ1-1	TGTGCCAGCGGCACTTTGGGCCCAACGGACAGGTACACTGAAGCTTTCTTT	CASGTLGPTDRYTEAFF
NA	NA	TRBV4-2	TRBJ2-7	TGTGCCAGCAGCCAAGATATAATGACGGGAGAGCGGTACGAGCAGTACTTC	CASSQDIMTGERYEQYF
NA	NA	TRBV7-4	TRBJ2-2	TGTGCCAGCAGCGCCCAAACAGGGATCGCCTCGAACACCGGGGAGCTGTTTTTT	CASSAQTGIASNTGELFF
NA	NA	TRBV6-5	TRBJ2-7	TGTGCCAGCAGTTACGCGGCAGGGAAGGGATACGAGCAGTACTTC	CASSYAAGKGYEQYF
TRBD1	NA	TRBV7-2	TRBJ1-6	TGTGCCAGCAGCGTGGATTGGGGACAGACCTCACCCCTCCACTTT	CASSVDWGQTSPLHF
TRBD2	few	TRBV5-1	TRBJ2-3	TGCGCCAGCAGCCCGGGACTAGCGTCGAGGGATACGCAGTATTTT	CASSPGLASRDTQYF
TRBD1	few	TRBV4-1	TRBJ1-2	TGCGCCAGCAGGGACCCCCGACAGGGAAGGAGAGGAGACTATGGCTACACCTTC	CASRDPRQGRRGDYGYTF
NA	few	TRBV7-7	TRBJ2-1	TGTGCCAGCAGCAAACACCACCAGTACAATGAGCAGTTCTTC	CASSKHHQYNEQFF
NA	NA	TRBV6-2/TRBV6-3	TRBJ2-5	TGTGCCAGCAGTTACTCGACCGCCAAAGAGACCCAGTACTTC	CASSYSTAKETQYF
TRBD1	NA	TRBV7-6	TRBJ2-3	TGTGCCAGCAGCTTGGGACAGAAGGTTACGCAGTATTTT	CASSLGQKVTQYF
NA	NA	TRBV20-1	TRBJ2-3	TGCAGTGCTAGGAACTACGGGGATACGCAGTATTTT	CSARNYGDTQYF
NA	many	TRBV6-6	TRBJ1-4	TGTGCCAGCAGTCAGCCTCCACCCGCGACACTGTTTTTT	CASSQPPPATLFF
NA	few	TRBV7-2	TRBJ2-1	TGTGCCAGCAGCCCCCTAGGGGGCGGGGAGTACAATGAGCAGTTCTTC	CASSPLGGGEYNEQFF
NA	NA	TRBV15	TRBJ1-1	TGTGCCACCAGTATTAAGGGGGGCACTGAAGCTTTCTTT	CATSIKGGTEAFF
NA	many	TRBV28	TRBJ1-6	TGTGCCAGCAGTTCCGGACCGAATAATTCACCCCTCCACTTT	CASSSGPNNSPLHF
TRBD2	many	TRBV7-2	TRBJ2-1	TGTGCCAGCAGCCAGATCCGACTAGCCGATCTCACCTACAATGAGCAGTTCTTC	CASSQIRLADLTYNEQFF
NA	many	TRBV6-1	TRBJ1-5	TGTGCCAGTATAGAGGTACCATATCAGCCCCAGCATTTT	CASIEVPYQPQHF
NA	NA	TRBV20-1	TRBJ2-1	TGCGCCCCGGAGGCGGGCTACAATGAGCAGTTCTTC	CAPEAGYNEQFF